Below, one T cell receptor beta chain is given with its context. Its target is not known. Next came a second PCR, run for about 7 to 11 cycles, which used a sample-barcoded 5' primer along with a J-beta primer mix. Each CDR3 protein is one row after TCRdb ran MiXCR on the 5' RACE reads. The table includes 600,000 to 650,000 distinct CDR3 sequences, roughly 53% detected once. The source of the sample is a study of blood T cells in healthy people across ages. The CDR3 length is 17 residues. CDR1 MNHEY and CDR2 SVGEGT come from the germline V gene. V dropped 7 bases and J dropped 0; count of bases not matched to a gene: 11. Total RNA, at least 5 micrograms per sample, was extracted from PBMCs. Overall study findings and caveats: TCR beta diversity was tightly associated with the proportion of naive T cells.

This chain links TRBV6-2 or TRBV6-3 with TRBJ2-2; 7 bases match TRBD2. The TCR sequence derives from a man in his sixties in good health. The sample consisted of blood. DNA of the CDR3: TGTGCCAGCATCACTGATTCTAGCGGCGCGAACACCGGGGAGCTGTTTTTT. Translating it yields CASITDSSGANTGELFF.